The 22 T cell receptor beta chains below all came from one sample that was sequenced in a study of shared clonotypes between healthy human individuals. This table comes from immunoSEQ multiplex PCR, and its TCRdb copy is limited to in-frame clones, with some not included. Counted here are a few million clones, about 90% occurring once; the ten biggest clones make up 0.37%. Sequencing used naive CD4+ T cells from PBMCs. Regarding subset: CD45RA+ positively selected. These receptors were collected from a man between 18 and 35 years old in good health. Some clones in this sample may be carry-over from other donors' samples.

This clone has only one observation. V and J are TRBV5-1 and TRBJ1-1; D possibly corresponds to TRBD1 (5 bases). The V and J ends lost 0 bases and 7 bases respectively, with 13 bases between them. CDR3 size: 14 residues. Germline V gene lookup returns CDR1 SGHRS and CDR2 YFSETQ. The CDR3 coding sequence is TGCGCCAGCAGCTTGGATGGGGGATACGGTGAAGCTTTCTTT. Residues: CASSLDGGYGEAFF. The variable domain in full, completed from reference TRBV5-1 and TRBJ1-1, reads KAGVTQTPRYLIKTRGQQVTLSCSPISGHRSVSWYQQTPGQGLQFLFEYFSETQRNKGNFPGRFSGRQFSNSRSEMNVSTLELGDSALYLCASSLDGGYGEAFFGQGTRLTVV.

About this clone: Distinct nucleotide sequences in the sample also encode this CDR3. In DNA form, the CDR3 reads TGTGCCAGCAGCTTAACAGGAGGCCGCACAGATACGCAGTATTTT. Encoded protein: CASSLTGGRTDTQYF. V gene TRBV7-3 combines with J gene TRBJ2-3; D may be TRBD2 (5 bases). The CDR3 consists of 15 residues. Per germline, CDR1 SGHTA and CDR2 FQGTGA. With 0 bases removed from V and 1 base from J, the gap between germline ends came to 8 bases.

The chain combines TRBV7-9 with TRBJ1-2; D gene unclear. Germline V gene sequence: CDR1 SEHNR, CDR2 FQNEAQ (reference sequence). Trimming removed 5 bases from V and 4 bases from J, with 11 bases in between. The CDR3 runs 13 residues. This CDR3 is CASSPRAAYGYTF. In nucleotides, the CDR3 is TGTGCCAGCAGCCCAAGGGCCGCCTATGGCTACACCTTC.

The gene calls are TRBV5-4 and TRBJ2-2, with 10 bases identical to TRBD2. The CDR3 has 16 amino acids. The germline CDR1 and CDR2 sequences are SGHNT and YYREEE (reference sequence). The V gene end was trimmed by 4 bases and the J gene end by 6 bases; junction bases not matched to a gene: 9. The CDR3: CASSPFSGRIPGELFF. In nucleotides, the CDR3 is TGTGCCAGCAGCCCGTTTAGCGGGAGGATCCCCGGGGAGCTGTTTTTT.

This clone came up once. V is TRBV5-1 and J is TRBJ2-5; 9 nucleotides match TRBD1. This CDR3 region has 15 residues. The trim removed 6 bases at V and 2 bases at J, leaving 8 bases unmatched. Germline CDR1 reads SGHRS; CDR2 reads YFSETQ. This CDR3 is CASKTTGTGQETQYF. Here the CDR3 DNA reads TGCGCCAGCAAAACGACGGGGACAGGGCAAGAGACCCAGTACTTC.

The rearrangement joins TRBV6-5 to TRBJ1-4, with D tentatively TRBD1 (5 bases). Germline-derived CDR1 and CDR2 are MNHEY and SVGAGI. V dropped 1 base and J dropped 0 bases, with 9 bases sitting between them. This CDR3 has 16 amino acids. The CDR3: CASSYLRGATNEKLFF. The CDR3 DNA is TGTGCCAGCAGTTACTTGCGGGGGGCAACTAATGAAAAACTGTTTTTT.

This chain joins TRBV4-1 and TRBJ2-1, with TRBD1 as a possible D gene (5 bases). Germline CDR1 reads MGHRA; CDR2 reads YSYEKL. The CDR3 spans 18 residues. The germline V and J ends were trimmed by 0 bases and 3 bases, with 18 bases remaining between them. The CDR3 nucleotides read TGCGCCAGCAGCCAAGATGTCCGGGCAGGGTCGGGCTACAATGAGCAGTTCTTC. It yields the protein CASSQDVRAGSGYNEQFF.

The V and J genes are TRBV10-3 and TRBJ2-7; D may match TRBD1 or TRBD2 (5 bases each). CDR3 length equals 16 residues. Deletions cut 1 base from V and 7 bases from J, with 20 bases between. The germline V gene encodes CDR1 ENHRY and CDR2 SYGVKD. CDR3 sequence reads: CAISELMGVSTWEQYF. The CDR3 DNA reads TGTGCCATCAGTGAGTTGATGGGGGTCTCAACCTGGGAGCAGTACTTC.

J is TRBJ2-1 and V is TRBV5-4, with D possibly TRBD2 on 6 matching bases. This CDR3 spans 19 amino acids. Trimming removed 4 bases at V and 4 bases at J, with 27 bases between. Germline V lookup: CDR1 SGHNT, CDR2 YYREEE (reference sequence). CDR3 sequence reads: CASSTGWSMRLGTYNEQFF. In DNA, the CDR3 is TGTGCCAGCAGCACAGGATGGTCGATGAGACTAGGAACTTACAATGAGCAGTTCTTC.

The chain carries TRBV6-6 and TRBJ2-7, with TRBD1 as a possible D gene (6 bases). V dropped 2 bases and J dropped 0 bases, with 14 bases sitting between them. The CDR3 sequence is 16 residues long. The germline gives CDR1 MNHNY, CDR2 SVGAGI (reference sequence). The CDR3 DNA sequence: TGTGCCAGCAGTTACGGGTCAGGGGTCTACTCCTACGAGCAGTACTTC. This translates into CASSYGSGVYSYEQYF.

This chain uses TRBV12-5 with TRBJ2-5, with D possibly being TRBD1 (6 bases). V dropped 1 base and J dropped 5 bases, with 8 bases sitting between them. Germline values: CDR1 LGHNT, CDR2 FRNRAP. The CDR3 length is 13 residues. This CDR3 reads CASGLARGETQYF. DNA for the CDR3: TGTGCTAGTGGTTTGGCCAGGGGCGAGACCCAGTACTTC. Looking up the rest from reference TRBV12-5 and TRBJ2-5 gives the full variable domain: DARVTQTPRHKVTEMGQEVTMRCQPILGHNTVFWYRQTMMQGLELLAYFRNRAPLDDSGMPKDRFSAEMPDATLATLKIQPSEPRDSAVYFCASGLARGETQYFGPGTRLLVL.

This clone was observed a single time. The V gene is TRBV11-2, the J gene TRBJ1-2; D call uncertain. CDR1 and CDR2 from the germline V gene are SGHAT and FQNNGV. CDR3 size: 14 residues. Trimming took off 5 bases at V and 2 bases at J, with 12 bases between the two ends. The CDR3 loop reads CASSLRTSNYGYTF. CDR3 nucleotide sequence: TGTGCCAGCAGCCTAAGGACGTCCAACTATGGCTACACCTTC. The full variable domain, its missing parts supplied by reference TRBV11-2 and TRBJ1-2, is EAGVAQSPRYKIIEKRQSVAFWCNPISGHATLYWYQQILGQGPKLLIQFQNNGVVDDSQLPKDRFSAERLKGVDSTLKIQPAKLEDSAVYLCASSLRTSNYGYTFGSGTRLTVV.

The V gene is TRBV5-1, the J gene TRBJ1-3; a weak D match, TRBD1 (6 bases). CDR1 is SGHRS, CDR2 YFSETQ, per germline. Trimming took off 5 bases at V and 2 bases at J, with 14 bases between the two ends. CDR3 size: 15 residues. The CDR3 DNA sequence: TGCGCCAGCAGTGCGGGGGCTTACGCTGGAAACACCATATATTTT. Protein product: CASSAGAYAGNTIYF.

The gene calls are TRBV5-6 and TRBJ1-5, with a weak D call TRBD1 (6 bases). Trimming pared 0 bases from V and 2 bases from J, leaving 15 bases between. The CDR3 is made up of 17 amino acids. Germline V gene data show CDR1 as SGHDT and CDR2 as YYEEEE. CDR3: CASSLGTGAGGNQPQHF. DNA for the CDR3: TGTGCCAGCAGCTTGGGTACGGGGGCGGGAGGCAATCAGCCCCAGCATTTT. Full variable domain (rest looked up from reference TRBV5-6 and TRBJ1-5): DAGVTQSPTHLIKTRGQQVTLRCSPKSGHDTVSWYQQALGQGPQFIFQYYEEEERQRGNFPDRFSGHQFPNYSSELNVNALLLGDSALYLCASSLGTGAGGNQPQHFGDGTRLSIL.

The gene calls are TRBV5-1 and TRBJ1-1; TRBD1 matches 10 bases. The CDR3 sequence is 15 residues long. V shed 0 bases and J 4 bases; nucleotides not matched to a gene: 3. Germline CDR1 reads SGHRS; CDR2 reads YFSETQ. CDR3 nucleotide sequence: TGCGCCAGCAGCTTGGAGGGACAGGGGCCCACTGAAGCTTTCTTT. Its translation is CASSLEGQGPTEAFF. Filled out from reference TRBV5-1 and TRBJ1-1, the complete variable domain reads KAGVTQTPRYLIKTRGQQVTLSCSPISGHRSVSWYQQTPGQGLQFLFEYFSETQRNKGNFPGRFSGRQFSNSRSEMNVSTLELGDSALYLCASSLEGQGPTEAFFGQGTRLTVV.

This rearrangement joins TRBV2 to TRBJ2-3, with D possibly being TRBD1 or TRBD2 (6 bases each). Germline lookup yields CDR1 SNHLY and CDR2 FYNNEI. The V end lost 5 bases, the J end lost 1 base, and 7 bases lay between the germline ends. The CDR3 totals 13 residues. The CDR3 DNA sequence: TGTGCCAGCAGTAGGGGGGGCACAGATACGCAGTATTTT. Its protein product is CASSRGGTDTQYF.

As concerns this clone: The sample carries other DNA sequences with the same CDR3. The chain couples TRBV7-3 to TRBJ2-2; D is perhaps TRBD2 (6 bases). Trimming cost V 3 bases and J 2 bases, with 13 bases left between them. Germline CDR1 is SGHTA and CDR2 is FQGTGA. The CDR3 is 16 residues long. In DNA form, the CDR3 reads TGTGCCAGCAGCTTGACCGGGACTCAAAACACCGGGGAGCTGTTTTTT. It is translated as CASSLTGTQNTGELFF.

Written as DNA, the CDR3 is TGTGCCAGCAGTTTTAGACTAGCGGACCGAATCTCCTACAATGAGCAGTTCTTC. It codes for CASSFRLADRISYNEQFF. J is TRBJ2-1 and V is TRBV28; TRBD2 agrees at 9 bases. The CDR3 has 18 amino acids. J gave up 0 bases and V 3 bases, and 9 bases lay outside the gene matches. CDR1 is MDHEN, CDR2 SYDVKM, per germline.

DNA for the CDR3: TGTGCCAGCAGCCGCGACGGAGGCTGGGGGCCCCAGCATTTT. It is translated as CASSRDGGWGPQHF. The rearrangement joins TRBV7-2 to TRBJ1-5; D ambiguous. V was trimmed by 5 bases and J by 9 bases, leaving 17 bases between them. CDR1 SGHTA and CDR2 FQGNSA come from the germline V gene. The CDR3 extends over 14 amino acids.

The CDR3 nucleotides are TGTGCCAGCAGTGAAGGGGGAGGTGGGACCCAGTACTTC. The encoded protein is CASSEGGGGTQYF. The chain joins TRBV6-1 to TRBJ2-5; a weak D match, TRBD2 (6 bases). The CDR3 has 13 amino acids. Germline V gene lookup returns CDR1 MNHNS and CDR2 SASEGT. V was cut by 1 base and J by 7 bases, with 10 bases left in between.

This clone was counted once. The chain is built from TRBV2 and TRBJ1-1; 7 nucleotides align to TRBD1. The CDR3 contains 14 residues. V was clipped by 7 bases and J by 0 bases; unmatched bases: 5. The germline gives CDR1 SNHLY, CDR2 FYNNEI. The CDR3 coding sequence is TGTGCCAGCAAAGGGGGACAGTTGAACACTGAAGCTTTCTTT. It is translated as CASKGGQLNTEAFF.

The V gene is TRBV19, the J gene TRBJ2-2; a weak D match, TRBD2 (5 bases). Between the trimmed V and J ends, which lost 7 bases and 1 base, there was a span of 10 bases. CDR3 length equals 14 residues. CDR1 and CDR2 from the germline V gene are LNHDA and SQIVND (reference sequence). In nucleotides, the CDR3 is TGTGCCAGTACTACTCGGGGGAACACCGGGGAGCTGTTTTTT. Translated, it gives CASTTRGNTGELFF.